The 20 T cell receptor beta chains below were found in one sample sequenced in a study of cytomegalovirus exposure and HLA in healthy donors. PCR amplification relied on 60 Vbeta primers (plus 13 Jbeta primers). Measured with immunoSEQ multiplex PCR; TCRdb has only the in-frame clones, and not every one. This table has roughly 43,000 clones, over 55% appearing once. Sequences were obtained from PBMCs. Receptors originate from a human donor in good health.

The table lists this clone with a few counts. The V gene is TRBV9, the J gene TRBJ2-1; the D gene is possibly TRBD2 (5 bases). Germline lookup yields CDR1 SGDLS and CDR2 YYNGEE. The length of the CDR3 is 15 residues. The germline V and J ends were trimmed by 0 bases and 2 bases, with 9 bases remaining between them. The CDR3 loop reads CASSVGTPPYNEQFF. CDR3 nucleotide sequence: TGTGCCAGCAGCGTAGGGACTCCCCCCTACAATGAGCAGTTCTTC.

The CDR3 nucleotides are TGCGCCAGCAGCCAAGCCACAGGTTCATGGCAGCCCCAGCATTTT. It yields the protein CASSQATGSWQPQHF. This sequence joins TRBV4-3 and TRBJ1-5; perhaps TRBD1 as D (5 bases). V lost 1 base, J lost 7 bases, and 14 bases lay in between. From germline, CDR1 is LGHNA and CDR2 YSLEER. The CDR3 length is 15 residues.

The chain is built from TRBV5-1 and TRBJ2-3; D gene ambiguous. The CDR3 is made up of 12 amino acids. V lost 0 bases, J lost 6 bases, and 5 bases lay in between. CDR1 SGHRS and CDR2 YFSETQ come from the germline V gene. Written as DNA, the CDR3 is TGCGCCAGCAGCTTGGTATCTGATACGCAGTATTTT. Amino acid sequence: CASSLVSDTQYF.

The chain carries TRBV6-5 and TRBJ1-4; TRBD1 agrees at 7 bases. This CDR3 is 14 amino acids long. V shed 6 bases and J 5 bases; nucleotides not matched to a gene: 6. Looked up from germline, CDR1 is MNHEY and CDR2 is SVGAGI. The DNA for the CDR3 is TGTGCCAGCAGGGTCGGGACAGAGAATGAAAAACTGTTTTTT. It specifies CASRVGTENEKLFF.

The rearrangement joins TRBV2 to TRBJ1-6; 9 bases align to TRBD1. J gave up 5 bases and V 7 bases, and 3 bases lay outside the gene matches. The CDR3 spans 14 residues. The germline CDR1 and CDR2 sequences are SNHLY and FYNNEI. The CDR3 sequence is CASTGTGNNSPLHF. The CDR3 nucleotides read TGTGCCAGCACCGGGACAGGGAATAATTCACCCCTCCACTTT. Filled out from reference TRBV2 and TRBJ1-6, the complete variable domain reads EPEVTQTPSHQVTQMGQEVILRCVPISNHLYFYWYRQILGQKVEFLVSFYNNEISEKSEIFDDQFSVERPDGSNFTLKIRSTKLEDSAMYFCASTGTGNNSPLHFGNGTRLTVT.

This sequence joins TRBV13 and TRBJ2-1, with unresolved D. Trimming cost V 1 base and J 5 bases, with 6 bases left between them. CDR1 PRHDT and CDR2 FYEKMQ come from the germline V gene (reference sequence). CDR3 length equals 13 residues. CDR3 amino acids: CASSLVLNNEQFF. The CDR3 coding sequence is TGTGCCAGCAGCTTAGTTCTAAACAATGAGCAGTTCTTC.

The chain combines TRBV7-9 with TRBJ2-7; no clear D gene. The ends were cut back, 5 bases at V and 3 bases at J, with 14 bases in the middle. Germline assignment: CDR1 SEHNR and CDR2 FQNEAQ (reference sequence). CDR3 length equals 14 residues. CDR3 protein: CASSPTEVFYEQYF. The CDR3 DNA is TGTGCCAGCAGCCCAACAGAAGTGTTCTACGAGCAGTACTTC.

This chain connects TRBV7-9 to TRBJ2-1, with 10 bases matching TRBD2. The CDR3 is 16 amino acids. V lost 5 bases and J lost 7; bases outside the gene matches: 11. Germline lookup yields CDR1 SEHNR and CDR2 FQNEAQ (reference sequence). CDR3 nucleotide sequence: TGTGCCAGCAGCACCTCTAGCGGGGGATCTTGGAATGAGCAGTTCTTC. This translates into CASSTSSGGSWNEQFF.

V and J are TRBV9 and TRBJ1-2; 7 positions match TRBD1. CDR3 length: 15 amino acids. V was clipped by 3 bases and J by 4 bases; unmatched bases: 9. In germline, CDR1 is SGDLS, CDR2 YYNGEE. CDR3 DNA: TGTGCCAGCAGCGCGAGAGACAGGGTAGGCTATGGCTACACCTTC. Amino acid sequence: CASSARDRVGYGYTF.

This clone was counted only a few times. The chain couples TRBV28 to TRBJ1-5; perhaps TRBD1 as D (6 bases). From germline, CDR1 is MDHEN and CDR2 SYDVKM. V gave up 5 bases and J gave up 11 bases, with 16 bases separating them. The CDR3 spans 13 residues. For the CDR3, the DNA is TGTGCCAGCAGTGAAGGACAGCTTCTGGCCCAGCATTTT. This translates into CASSEGQLLAQHF.

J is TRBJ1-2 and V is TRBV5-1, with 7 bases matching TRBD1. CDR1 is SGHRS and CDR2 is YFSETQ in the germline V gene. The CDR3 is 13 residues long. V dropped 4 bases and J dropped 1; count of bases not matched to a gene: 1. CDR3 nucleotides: TGCGCCAGCAGCGGGACAGTTAACTATGGCTACACCTTC. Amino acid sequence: CASSGTVNYGYTF.

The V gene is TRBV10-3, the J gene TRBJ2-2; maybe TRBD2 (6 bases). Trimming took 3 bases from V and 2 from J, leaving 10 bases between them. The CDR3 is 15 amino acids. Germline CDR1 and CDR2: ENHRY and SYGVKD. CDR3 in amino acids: CAISERGGNTGELFF. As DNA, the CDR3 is TGTGCCATCAGTGAAAGGGGAGGCAACACCGGGGAGCTGTTTTTT.

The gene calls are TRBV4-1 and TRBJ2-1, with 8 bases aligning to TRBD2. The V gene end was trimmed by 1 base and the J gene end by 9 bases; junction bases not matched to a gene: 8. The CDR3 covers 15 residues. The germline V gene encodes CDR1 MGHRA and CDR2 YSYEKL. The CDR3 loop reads CASSQVYSGAVEQFF. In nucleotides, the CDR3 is TGCGCCAGCAGCCAAGTCTATAGCGGGGCAGTTGAGCAGTTCTTC.

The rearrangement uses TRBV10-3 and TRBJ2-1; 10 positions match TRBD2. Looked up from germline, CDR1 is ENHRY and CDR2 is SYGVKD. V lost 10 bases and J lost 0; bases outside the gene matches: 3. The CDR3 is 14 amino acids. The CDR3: CATASGGSYNEQFF. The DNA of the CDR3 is TGTGCCACCGCTAGCGGGGGCTCCTACAATGAGCAGTTCTTC.

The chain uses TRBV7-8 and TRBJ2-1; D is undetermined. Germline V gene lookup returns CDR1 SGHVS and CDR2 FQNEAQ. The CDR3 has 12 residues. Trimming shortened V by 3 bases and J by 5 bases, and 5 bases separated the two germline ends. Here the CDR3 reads CASSFGDNEQFF. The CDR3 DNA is TGTGCCAGCAGCTTCGGAGACAATGAGCAGTTCTTC.

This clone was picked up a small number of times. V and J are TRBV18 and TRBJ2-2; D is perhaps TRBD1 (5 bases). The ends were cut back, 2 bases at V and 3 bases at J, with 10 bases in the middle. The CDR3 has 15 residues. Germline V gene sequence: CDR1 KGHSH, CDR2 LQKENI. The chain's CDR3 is CASSPRGTYTGELFF. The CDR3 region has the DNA TGTGCCAGCTCACCAAGGGGTACTTACACCGGGGAGCTGTTTTTT. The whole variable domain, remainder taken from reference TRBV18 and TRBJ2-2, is NAGVMQNPRHLVRRRGQEARLRCSPMKGHSHVYWYRQLPEEGLKFMVYLQKENIIDESGMPKERFSAEFPKEGPSILRIQQVVRGDSAAYFCASSPRGTYTGELFFGEGSRLTVL.

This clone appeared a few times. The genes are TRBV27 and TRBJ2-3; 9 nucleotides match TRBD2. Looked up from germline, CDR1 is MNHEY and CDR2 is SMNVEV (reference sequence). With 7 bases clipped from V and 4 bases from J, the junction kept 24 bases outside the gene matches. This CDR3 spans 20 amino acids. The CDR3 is CASIPPGVGLIAGVPDTQYF. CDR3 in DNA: TGTGCCAGCATCCCCCCGGGTGTAGGTCTCATAGCGGGGGTCCCAGATACGCAGTATTTT.

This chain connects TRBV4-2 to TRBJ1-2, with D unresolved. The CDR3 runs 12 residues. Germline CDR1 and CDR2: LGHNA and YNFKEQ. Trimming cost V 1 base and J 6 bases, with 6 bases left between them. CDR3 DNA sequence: TGTGCCAGCAGCCAAGGGCAGAATGGCTACACCTTC. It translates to CASSQGQNGYTF.

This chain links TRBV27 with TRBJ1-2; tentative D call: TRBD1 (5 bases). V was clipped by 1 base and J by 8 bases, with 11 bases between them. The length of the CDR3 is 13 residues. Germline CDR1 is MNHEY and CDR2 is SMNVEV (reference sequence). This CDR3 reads CASSLYGGGGYTF. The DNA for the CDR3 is TGTGCCAGCAGTTTATATGGGGGAGGCGGCTACACCTTC.

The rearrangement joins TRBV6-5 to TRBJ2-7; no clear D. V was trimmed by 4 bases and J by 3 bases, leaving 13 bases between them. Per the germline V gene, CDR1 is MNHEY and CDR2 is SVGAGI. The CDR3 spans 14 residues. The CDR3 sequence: CASSLLVTYYEQYF. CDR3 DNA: TGTGCCAGCAGTTTACTCGTGACATACTACGAGCAGTACTTC.